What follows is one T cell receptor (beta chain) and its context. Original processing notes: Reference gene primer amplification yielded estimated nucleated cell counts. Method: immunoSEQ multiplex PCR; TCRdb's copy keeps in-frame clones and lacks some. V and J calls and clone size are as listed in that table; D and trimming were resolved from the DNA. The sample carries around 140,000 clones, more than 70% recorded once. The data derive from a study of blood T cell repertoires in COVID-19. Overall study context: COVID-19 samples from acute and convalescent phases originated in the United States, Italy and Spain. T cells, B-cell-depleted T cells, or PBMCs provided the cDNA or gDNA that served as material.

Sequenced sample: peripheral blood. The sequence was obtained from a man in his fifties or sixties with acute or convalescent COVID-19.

For the CDR3, the DNA is TGTGCCAGCAGCCGGGACACTTTCTACTCAAACTATGGCTACACCTTC. Its translation: CASSRDTFYSNYGYTF. V is TRBV9 and J is TRBJ1-2, with D perhaps TRBD1 (6 bases). This CDR3 has 16 residues. Trimming shortened V by 4 bases and J by 2 bases, and 18 bases separated the two germline ends. CDR1 and CDR2 from the germline V gene are SGDLS and YYNGEE.